This T cell receptor beta chain originates from a study of T cells after yellow fever vaccination. General study findings and limits: Among primary-vaccination clones, most reappeared after the booster, at 96% for CD4 and about 90% for CD8. Abundant clonotypes from the bulk population could have been carried over as contaminants into FACS-sorted repertoires. A weaker secondary response peaked on day 5, the primary on day 15.

For TCR, cDNA came from 5'RACE template switching, which added a universal primer site and UMIs. TCRdb itself ran the 5' RACE reads through MiXCR, one entry per CDR3 protein. The sample shows approximately 300,000 distinct CDR3 sequences, approximately 7% of them seen only once. This clonotype was seen more than once but under ten times. Antigen specificity is unknown. V lost 4 bases and J 6 bases, leaving 12 bases between the germline ends. This CDR3 is built from 13 residues. The source material was PBMCs, sampled approximately 47 days after the first yellow fever vaccination. The clonotype was recovered from a man in his late teens or twenties who received the YFV17D yellow fever vaccine. The rearrangement joins TRBV12-3 or TRBV12-4 to TRBJ1-2, with unresolved D. CDR3 sequence: CASSSEDGNGYTF. CDR3 DNA sequence: TGTGCCAGCAGTTCGGAAGACGGGAATGGCTACACCTTC.